A selection of T cell receptor delta chains follows, all from one sample in a study of gamma-delta T cells after stem cell transplantation. TCRdb reanalysed the RT-PCR reads via CATT. The data show around 6,700 delta-chain clones, roughly 25% seen once. The sequencing sample was made of gamma-delta T cells. Source of these receptors: a human donor. It is not recorded whose cells these are; they may come from a transplant donor. Each CDR3 is given with its conserved first and last residue. D genes are given only for firm matches. Clone size is given for some rows only: seen once, a few or many times, or a class if the clone is expanded.

DNA,CDR3,J,D,size,V
TGTGCCTGTGACACTTTGCCAGGTGCGGGGTACACCGATAAACTCATCTTT,CACDTLPGAGYTDKLIF,TRDJ1,.,.,TRDV2
TGTGCCTGTGACACCGTTGAACTGCTCACCGATAAACTCATCTTT,CACDTVELLTDKLIF,TRDJ1,.,.,TRDV2
TGTGCCTGTGATACGGGGGGATACTCCTCCTGGGACACCCGACAGATGTTTTTC,CACDTGGYSSWDTRQMFF,TRDJ3,TRDD3,few,TRDV2
TGTGCCTGTGACACCGCCGCCAGAAGAGGCGACGATAAACTCATCTTT,CACDTAARRGDDKLIF,TRDJ1,.,few,TRDV2
TGTGCCTGTGACACCGTCGGTTACACCGATAAACTCATCTTT,CACDTVGYTDKLIF,TRDJ1,.,few,TRDV2
TGTGCCTGTGACGCGCTACTGGGGGATACTAGGGGCACCGATAAACTCATCTTT,CACDALLGDTRGTDKLIF,TRDJ1,TRDD3,medium-sized,TRDV2
TGTGCCTGTGACTCCCTTGTCGGTCCGTCCGGAGTAGAGGGGGGGATACGCAGCGGGAAACTCATCTTT,CACDSLVGPSGVEGGIRSGKLIF,TRDJ1,TRDD3,.,TRDV2
TGTGCCTGTGACACCGTAGGGGGGATACAAAGCCGGGACACCCGACAGATGTTTTTC,CACDTVGGIQSRDTRQMFF,TRDJ3,TRDD3,few,TRDV2
TGTGCCTTTATTACGGGGCTGGGGGAGTACACCGATAAACTCATCTTT,CAFITGLGEYTDKLIF,TRDJ1,TRDD3,.,TRDV3
TGTGCCTGTGACACCGTAAGGGAGAGAATGTCGGAACTCATCTTT,CACDTVRERMSELIF,TRDJ1,.,medium-sized,TRDV2
TGTGCCTGTGACACTTTGGTGAGGGATGCAACCGATAAACTCATCTTT,CACDTLVRDATDKLIF,TRDJ1,.,medium-sized,TRDV2
TGTGCCTGTGACAGGCTGGGGGACCGGCCCCCTACCGATAAACTCATCTTT,CACDRLGDRPPTDKLIF,TRDJ1,TRDD3,medium-sized,TRDV2
TGTGCCTGTGACACAATACTACATCGGGGGATAGACACCGATAAACTCATCTTT,CACDTILHRGIDTDKLIF,TRDJ1,TRDD3,.,TRDV2
TGTGCCTGTGACATACTTCCTACGTTAGTGGGGGATACGGCGGATAAACTCATCTTT,CACDILPTLVGDTADKLIF,TRDJ1,TRDD3,few,TRDV2